A single sample is the source of the 3 T cell receptor beta chains below, sequenced in a study of T cells in Graves' hyperthyroidism and ophthalmopathy. The investigators amplified TCR beta CDR3 regions from RNA transcripts. Initially, a first-round RT-PCR of the TCR CDR3 employed the HTBI primer set. Using its own MiXCR run on the multiplex PCR reads, TCRdb lists one record per CDR3 protein. The repertoire holds approximately 610,000 distinct CDR3 sequences, with 16% as singletons. The material sequenced was blood. These receptors were taken from a young woman with Graves' hyperthyroidism.

This clonotype has only a few counts. The chain uses TRBV19 and TRBJ2-5; no definite D call. The ends were cut back, 2 bases at V and 3 bases at J, with 7 bases in the middle. CDR1 is LNHDA, CDR2 SQIVND, per germline (reference sequence). The CDR3 is made up of 13 amino acids. CDR3 amino acids: CASSIIGEETQYF. As DNA, the CDR3 is TGTGCCAGTAGTATAATTGGTGAAGAGACCCAGTACTTC.

Many counts were recorded for this clonotype. The V call is TRBV11-3, the J call TRBJ2-3; D gene ambiguous. The V gene lost 5 bases and the J gene lost 4 bases, with 7 bases spanning the gap. The germline CDR1 and CDR2 sequences are SGHNT and YENEEA. The CDR3 consists of 12 residues. CDR3: CASSPIADTQYF. The CDR3 bases are TGTGCCAGCAGCCCCATAGCAGATACGCAGTATTTT.

This clonotype has only a few counts. The chain is built from TRBV12-5 and TRBJ2-6; the D call may be TRBD1 or TRBD2 (5 bases each). The ends were cut back, 2 bases at V and 1 base at J, with 15 bases in the middle. This CDR3 is built from 18 residues. In germline, CDR1 is LGHNT, CDR2 FRNRAP. CDR3 in amino acids: CASGLYSGTSSGANVLTF. CDR3 in DNA: TGTGCTAGTGGTTTGTATTCCGGGACGTCTTCTGGGGCCAACGTCCTGACTTTC.